The present T cell receptor (beta chain) was sequenced within a study of OX40 agonist ivuxolimab in advanced cancers. General study points: Among some nonresponders, normalized T-cell clonal expansion was also low. Partial responders dosed at 0.1-3.0 mg/kg displayed clonal expansion ranking among the lowest. Fewer expanded clones were found on average in CD4+ than in CD8+ T cells.

The germline V gene encodes CDR1 SGHTA and CDR2 FQGNSA. After removal of 4 bases from V and 2 bases from J, the junction contained 4 bases not matched to a gene. This CDR3 contains 14 residues. As concerns this clone: Antigen specificity is unknown.

Method: immunoSEQ multiplex PCR; TCRdb's copy keeps in-frame clones and lacks some. This table holds about 120,000 clones, roughly nine tenths found once. This sequence joins TRBV7-2 and TRBJ1-1, with 7 bases that match TRBD1. The clonotype originates from an adult with an advanced solid tumor such as melanoma, head and neck, liver or kidney cancer. The material sequenced was CD4+ or CD8+ T cells sorted from blood, taken in a trial of the OX40 agonist ivuxolimab. The CDR3 DNA sequence: TGTGCCAGCAGCTGGGGGACAGTTAACACTGAAGCTTTCTTT. Its protein product is CASSWGTVNTEAFF.